Included here is one T cell receptor beta chain sequence, with context. This CDR3 has 16 amino acids. Trimming shortened V by 0 bases and J by 3 bases, and 12 bases separated the two germline ends. Germline lookup yields CDR1 ENHRY and CDR2 SYGVKD. This record comes from a study of blood T cell repertoires in COVID-19. TCRdb's table, derived via immunoSEQ multiplex PCR, lists solely in-frame clones and lacks some. The sample lists over 200,000 clones; 65% to 90% were seen once. V usage is TRBV10-3 and J usage is TRBJ2-1; maybe TRBD2 (5 bases). The material sequenced was peripheral blood. The TCR was taken from a human donor in a cohort sampled during active COVID-19. The CDR3 nucleotides are TGTGCCATCAGTGAGTCTTTGAGGGAGTTCTACAATGAGCAGTTCTTC. Translating gives CAISESLREFYNEQFF.